A single sample gave rise to the 29 T cell receptor beta chains below, sequenced in a study of T-cell memory formation after mild COVID-19. TCRdb passed the 5' RACE reads through MiXCR, listing each CDR3 protein once. Altogether 100,000 to 150,000 distinct CDR3 sequences are present, about a sixth being singletons, with the ten largest covering approximately 5.5%. The sample comprised PBMCs or a T cell subset sorted from them (not recorded which). These receptors originate from a man younger than 30 who had mild COVID-19 (a few samples of this study predate the infection). Cell type and time point are not known.

The chain carries TRBV12-3 or TRBV12-4 and TRBJ1-2, with 7 bases identical to TRBD1. Trimming at V came to 7 bases and at J to 0 bases, leaving 5 bases not matched to a gene. The CDR3 length is 14 residues. In DNA, the CDR3 is TGTGCCAGCACGCGGGACAGCCCTAACTATGGCTACACCTTC. Translating it yields CASTRDSPNYGYTF.

This rearrangement joins TRBV12-3 or TRBV12-4 to TRBJ2-2; the match to TRBD1 covers 9 bases. The CDR3 sequence is 18 residues long. The junction had 17 bases not matched to a gene; V was cut back by 6 bases and J by 6 bases. CDR3 protein: CASSAPGQGRRRAGELFF. The CDR3 nucleotides are TGTGCCAGCAGCGCCCCTGGACAGGGGAGGAGGCGGGCCGGGGAGCTGTTTTTT.

This clonotype was recorded at least ten times. This CDR3 is CASSQGYRDADTQYF. The CDR3 coding sequence is TGCGCCAGCAGCCAAGGATACAGGGACGCAGATACGCAGTATTTT. The chain is built from TRBV4-3 and TRBJ2-3, with D perhaps TRBD1 (6 bases). Germline V CDR1 and CDR2: LGHNA, YSLEER. The CDR3 extends over 15 amino acids. V was pared by 1 base and J by 4 bases, with 12 bases between.

This clonotype was counted a few times. The rearrangement uses TRBV30 and TRBJ1-5; tentatively, D is TRBD1 (5 bases). The V gene lost 2 bases and the J gene lost 4 bases, with 9 bases spanning the gap. This CDR3 is built from 13 residues. The germline V gene has CDR1 GTSNPN and CDR2 SVGIG (reference sequence). The CDR3 DNA reads as TGTGCCTGGAGTCTCGGGGGGAATCAGCCCCAGCATTTT. Translated: CAWSLGGNQPQHF.

The chain combines TRBV6-2 or TRBV6-3 with TRBJ2-7; D may be TRBD1 (6 bases). CDR1 and CDR2 (germline): MNHEY, SVGEGT. The CDR3 contains 14 residues. Trimming took 6 bases from V and 3 from J, leaving 15 bases between them. The CDR3 DNA sequence: TGTGCCAGCAGCTTCCCGGACAGAAACTACGAGCAGTACTTC. Its protein is CASSFPDRNYEQYF.

This clonotype was detected only a few times. V gene TRBV15 combines with J gene TRBJ2-1; weak D call: TRBD2 (6 bases). CDR1 is LNHNV, CDR2 YYDKDF, per germline (reference sequence). V was clipped by 9 bases and J by 9 bases, with 12 bases between them. This CDR3 is 11 amino acids long. In DNA, the CDR3 is TGTGCCACTCAATCGGAGGGTGAGCAGTTCTTC. Its translation: CATQSEGEQFF.

This sequence joins TRBV20-1 and TRBJ1-1, with D possibly TRBD1 on 5 matching bases. V lost 2 bases and J 0 bases, leaving 13 bases between the germline ends. Per the germline V gene, CDR1 is DFQATT and CDR2 is SNEGSKA (reference sequence). The CDR3 has 15 residues. This chain's CDR3 is CSARWRGRVNTEAFF. As DNA, the CDR3 is TGCAGTGCTAGATGGAGGGGCAGAGTGAACACTGAAGCTTTCTTT.

This clonotype was recorded at least ten times. J is TRBJ2-1 and V is TRBV12-3 or TRBV12-4, with a possible D match to TRBD1 (5 bases). V was clipped by 5 bases and J by 8 bases, with 7 bases between them. This CDR3 has 11 residues. The CDR3 loop is CASSRTHEQFF. For the CDR3, the DNA is TGTGCCAGCAGTAGGACACATGAGCAGTTCTTC.

This sequence joins TRBV12-3 or TRBV12-4 and TRBJ2-7, with D perhaps assigned TRBD1 or TRBD2 (6 bases each). V lost 6 bases, J lost 10 bases, and 16 bases lay in between. CDR3 size: 12 residues. CDR3 nucleotides: TGTGCCAGCAGCCCGGGGGCGGACCATCAGTACTTC. This sequence encodes CASSPGADHQYF.

The genes are TRBV4-2 and TRBJ1-1; D remains ambiguous. The germline V and J ends were trimmed by 0 bases and 11 bases, with 10 bases remaining between them. The CDR3 extends over 12 amino acids. Germline assignment: CDR1 LGHNA and CDR2 YNFKEQ. The CDR3 DNA sequence: TGTGCCAGCAGCCAAGATGAAAGTTTTGCTTTCTTT. It encodes CASSQDESFAFF.

The rearrangement uses TRBV7-9 and TRBJ1-1; D might be TRBD1 (5 bases). Germline V gene lookup returns CDR1 SEHNR and CDR2 FQNEAQ (reference sequence). The CDR3 consists of 15 residues. Deletions cut 6 bases from V and 1 base from J, with 15 bases between. This CDR3 is CASSTDPQENTEAFF. The CDR3 bases are TGTGCCAGCAGTACAGATCCACAGGAGAACACTGAAGCTTTCTTT.

This chain connects TRBV19 to TRBJ2-3, with 8 bases that match TRBD1. Germline V gene sequence: CDR1 LNHDA, CDR2 SQIVND (reference sequence). Trimming at V came to 6 bases and at J to 8 bases, leaving 7 bases not matched to a gene. The CDR3 extends over 13 amino acids. The CDR3 DNA reads as TGTGCCAGTAGCCAGGACAGGGCGAGTACGCAGTATTTT. This translates into CASSQDRASTQYF.

This sequence joins TRBV7-2 and TRBJ2-4; the match to TRBD2 covers 7 bases. Germline CDR1 is SGHTA and CDR2 is FQGNSA. This CDR3 has 16 residues. J gave up 1 base and V 1 base, and 4 bases lay outside the gene matches. Here the CDR3 reads CASSLGRGGAKNIQYF. CDR3 nucleotides: TGTGCCAGCAGCTTAGGACGGGGAGGGGCCAAAAACATTCAGTACTTC.

This clonotype was recorded a few times. V is TRBV12-3 or TRBV12-4 and J is TRBJ2-7, with 10 bases aligning to TRBD1. Losses at the gene ends were 6 bases for V and 2 bases for J; bases not matched to a gene: 4. The CDR3 spans 14 residues. This chain's CDR3 is CASSQTGGPYEQYF. The CDR3 coding sequence is TGTGCCAGCAGCCAGACAGGGGGCCCCTACGAGCAGTACTTC.

This rearrangement joins TRBV9 to TRBJ1-6; perhaps TRBD1 as D (5 bases). V gave up 1 base and J gave up 9 bases, with 11 bases separating them. CDR1 is SGDLS and CDR2 is YYNGEE in the germline V gene. The CDR3 runs to 14 residues. CDR3 nucleotides: TGTGCCAGCAGCGTATCCGGGGGTAGTTCACCCCTCCACTTT. It specifies CASSVSGGSSPLHF.

This chain joins TRBV28 and TRBJ2-3; 14 nucleotides line up with TRBD2. The CDR3 sequence is 16 residues long. The junction had 5 bases not matched to a gene; V was cut back by 8 bases and J by 1 base. Germline CDR1 and CDR2: MDHEN and SYDVKM. CDR3 residues: CASSSGLAGGTDTQYF. CDR3 DNA: TGTGCCAGCTCCTCGGGACTAGCGGGGGGCACAGATACGCAGTATTTT.

This clonotype was seen many times. DNA of the CDR3: TGTGCCAGCAGCTTAGATTCGGGGAAGGAGTTCTTC. Its protein product is CASSLDSGKEFF. The chain joins TRBV7-8 to TRBJ2-1, with a weak D call TRBD2 (5 bases). V was shortened by 1 base and J by 14 bases, with 12 bases between the two germline ends. The germline V gene encodes CDR1 SGHVS and CDR2 FQNEAQ. The length of the CDR3 is 12 residues.

This chain connects TRBV24-1 to TRBJ1-6; D is undetermined. The V end lost 3 bases, the J end lost 8 bases, and 4 bases lay between the germline ends. The germline V gene encodes CDR1 KGHDR and CDR2 SFDVKD. The CDR3 is 12 residues long. CDR3 amino acids: CATSDRDSPLHF. The CDR3 DNA reads TGTGCCACCAGTGATAGGGATTCACCCCTCCACTTT.

The chain recombines TRBV7-2 with TRBJ1-1; D gene uncertain. The CDR3 sequence is 13 residues long. Germline values: CDR1 SGHTA, CDR2 FQGNSA. Trimming took off 1 base at V and 2 bases at J, with 5 bases between the two ends. The CDR3: CASSLDSNTEAFF. The CDR3 DNA reads as TGTGCCAGCAGCTTAGACAGTAACACTGAAGCTTTCTTT.

This clonotype was detected only a few times. The chain joins TRBV12-3 or TRBV12-4 to TRBJ2-5, with 8 bases identical to TRBD2. V lost 6 bases and J lost 1; bases outside the gene matches: 4. This CDR3 is 14 amino acids long. The CDR3 sequence is CASSSSGPQETQYF. The CDR3 nucleotides are TGTGCCAGCAGCTCTAGCGGGCCCCAAGAGACCCAGTACTTC.

This clonotype turned up a few times. The chain uses TRBV4-2 and TRBJ2-1, with D hard to call. The V gene lost 0 bases and the J gene lost 4 bases, with 4 bases spanning the gap. The CDR3 runs 13 residues. The V gene's germline CDR1 is LGHNA and CDR2 YNFKEQ. CDR3 sequence: CASSQEDYNEQFF. The DNA of the CDR3 is TGTGCCAGCAGCCAAGAGGATTACAATGAGCAGTTCTTC.

The V gene is TRBV7-3, the J gene TRBJ1-1; weak D call: TRBD1 (6 bases). There are 13 residues in the CDR3. V lost 6 bases to trimming and J lost 2 bases, with 10 bases between them. The V gene's germline CDR1 is SGHTA and CDR2 FQGTGA. CDR3 protein: CASRQGQNTEAFF. CDR3 nucleotide sequence: TGTGCCAGCAGACAGGGTCAAAACACTGAAGCTTTCTTT.

V usage is TRBV29-1 and J usage is TRBJ1-1; no clear D. Germline assignment: CDR1 SQVTM and CDR2 ANQGSEA. Trimming pared 4 bases from V and 1 base from J, leaving 7 bases between. The CDR3 has 12 amino acids. For the CDR3, the DNA is TGCAGCGTTGGACGGCGGAACACTGAAGCTTTCTTT. It translates to CSVGRRNTEAFF.

This clonotype has just a few counts. The CDR3 sequence: CASSFGGYNEQFF. In DNA form, the CDR3 reads TGTGCCAGCAGCTTCGGCGGGTACAATGAGCAGTTCTTC. The chain is built from TRBV7-9 and TRBJ2-1, with D perhaps TRBD2 (5 bases). The CDR3 runs 13 residues. The V end was cut by 3 bases, the J end by 4 bases, with 7 bases between. Germline V gene lookup returns CDR1 SEHNR and CDR2 FQNEAQ (reference sequence). The full variable domain, its missing parts supplied by reference TRBV7-9 and TRBJ2-1, is DTGVSQNPRHKITKRGQNVTFRCDPISEHNRLYWYRQTLGQGPEFLTYFQNEAQLEKSRLLSDRFSAERPKGSFSTLEIQRTEQGDSAMYLCASSFGGYNEQFFGPGTRLTVL.

This chain links TRBV7-2 with TRBJ2-7; TRBD1 matches at 7 bases. Looked up from germline, CDR1 is SGHTA and CDR2 is FQGNSA. The J segment lost 2 bases and the V segment lost 3 bases, leaving 4 bases of the junction unmatched. The CDR3 is 14 amino acids. The CDR3 sequence is CASSFTTGAYEQYV. DNA for the CDR3: TGTGCCAGCAGCTTTACTACAGGGGCCTACGAGCAGTACGTC.

This clonotype showed up just once. This rearrangement joins TRBV20-1 to TRBJ2-7, with 9 bases matching TRBD1. The V gene end was trimmed by 6 bases and the J gene end by 6 bases; junction bases not matched to a gene: 3. There are 11 residues in the CDR3. The germline CDR1 and CDR2 sequences are DFQATT and SNEGSKA (reference sequence). The CDR3 sequence is CSATTGGEQYV. CDR3 nucleotides: TGCAGTGCCACGACAGGGGGCGAGCAGTACGTC.

This clonotype was seen many times. J is TRBJ2-7 and V is TRBV6-1; D possibly corresponds to TRBD2 (5 bases). V shed 0 bases and J shed 7 bases, with 10 bases lying between them. The CDR3 is made up of 13 amino acids. Germline CDR1 reads MNHNS; CDR2 reads SASEGT. CDR3 coding DNA: TGTGCCAGCAGTGAAGCCCGACCGGGGGAGCAGTACGTC. It translates to CASSEARPGEQYV.

This clonotype appeared a few times. The chain joins TRBV6-5 to TRBJ2-3, with D perhaps TRBD1 or TRBD2 (5 bases each). V lost 6 bases and J 6 bases, leaving 19 bases between the germline ends. Germline CDR1 and CDR2: MNHEY and SVGAGI. CDR3 length equals 15 residues. The DNA of the CDR3 is TGTGCCAGCAGACTCCGGGACCGGACCATGGATACGCAGTATTTT. Translating gives CASRLRDRTMDTQYF.

This clonotype was recorded many times. The chain joins TRBV6-5 to TRBJ1-6; 9 bases are a match to TRBD1. V lost 5 bases to trimming and J lost 8 bases; unmatched junction nucleotides: 1. In germline, CDR1 is MNHEY, CDR2 SVGAGI. This CDR3 contains 13 residues. The CDR3 DNA reads TGTGCCAGCAGTCGACAGGGGGATTCACCCCTCCACTTT. Its translation: CASSRQGDSPLHF.